This T cell receptor beta chain was profiled in a study of blood T cell repertoires in COVID-19. About the research overall: Acute and convalescent COVID-19 specimens originated in the United States, Italy and Spain. PBMCs, B-cell-depleted T cells, or T cells were the source of the cDNA or gDNA that made up the material.

The germline CDR1 and CDR2 sequences are LGHDT and YNNKEL (reference sequence). CDR3 length: 18 amino acids. V was cut by 0 bases and J by 0 bases, with 14 bases left in between. In the study's own analysis: Reference gene primers were amplified, and this amplification served to estimate nucleated cell counts. Assay used: immunoSEQ multiplex PCR; TCRdb lists only in-frame clones, some missing. V and J calls and clone size come straight from that table; D and trimming were deduced from the DNA. The sample shows fewer than 250,000 clones, 70% to 90% of them seen only once. The TCR originated in a woman in her 70s with active or convalescent COVID-19. The specimen sequenced was peripheral blood. The chain recombines TRBV3-1 (or the pseudogene TRBV3-2) with TRBJ2-2; D is uncertain. This CDR3 is CASSQDSPLHANTGELFF. The CDR3, as DNA: TGTGCCAGCAGCCAAGACTCGCCACTCCACGCGAACACCGGGGAGCTGTTTTTT.